Below, 21 T cell receptor beta chains from the same sample are listed, as sequenced in a study of blood T cell repertoires in COVID-19. Assay used: immunoSEQ multiplex PCR; TCRdb lists only in-frame clones, some missing. The repertoire consists of about 270,000 clones, with more than 75% occurring once and the leading ten covering about 14%. Sequenced sample: PBMCs or T cells enriched from blood (not recorded which). These TCRs come from a man between 18 and 29 years old who had recovered from COVID-19.

The V gene is TRBV2, the J gene TRBJ2-7, with a weak D call TRBD1 (6 bases). Germline assignment: CDR1 SNHLY and CDR2 FYNNEI. The CDR3 is 13 amino acids. V lost 3 bases and J lost 3, with 9 bases in between. The CDR3 nucleotides read TGTGCCAGCAGTGAGGACAGAAGCTACGAGCAGTACTTC. It translates to CASSEDRSYEQYF.

This clone is a singleton in its sample. V gene TRBV28 combines with J gene TRBJ2-7; D may be TRBD2 (7 bases). This CDR3 is built from 15 residues. Trimming removed 8 bases at V and 2 bases at J, with 19 bases between. Germline V gives CDR1 MDHEN, CDR2 SYDVKM. The CDR3 spells CASGVGGGPTYEQYF. As DNA, the CDR3 is TGTGCCAGCGGGGTGGGCGGGGGCCCTACCTACGAGCAGTACTTC.

V gene TRBV30 combines with J gene TRBJ2-1; 9 positions match TRBD2. V lost 3 bases and J lost 10; bases outside the gene matches: 10. The CDR3 spans 14 residues. CDR1 is GTSNPN and CDR2 is SVGIG in the germline V gene (reference sequence). CDR3 sequence: CAWSDDSGRGEQFF. The CDR3 DNA reads TGTGCCTGGAGCGACGATAGCGGGAGAGGCGAGCAGTTCTTC.

This clone was seen only once. J is TRBJ2-7 and V is TRBV5-8, with 12 bases fitting TRBD2. Germline V gene sequence: CDR1 SGHTS, CDR2 YDEGEE. CDR3 length: 17 amino acids. V dropped 4 bases and J dropped 0; count of bases not matched to a gene: 8. CDR3: CASSQGTTSGSSYEQYF. CDR3 nucleotides: TGTGCCAGCAGCCAAGGTACGACTAGCGGGAGCTCCTACGAGCAGTACTTC.

The rearrangement joins TRBV4-1 to TRBJ2-7, with TRBD2 matching over 7 bases. Germline lookup yields CDR1 MGHRA and CDR2 YSYEKL. V lost 4 bases and J lost 6; bases outside the gene matches: 12. The CDR3 sequence is 15 residues long. CDR3 loop: CASSPDPGGPSEQYF. CDR3 DNA: TGCGCCAGCAGCCCTGACCCGGGGGGTCCCAGCGAGCAGTACTTC.

The rearrangement uses TRBV30 and TRBJ2-7; D is perhaps TRBD1 (6 bases). This CDR3 is 11 amino acids long. Germline loops: CDR1 GTSNPN, CDR2 SVGIG (reference sequence). Trimming left V 6 bases short and J 6 bases short, with 12 bases between. The CDR3 reads CACQTGLEQYF. Written as DNA, the CDR3 is TGTGCCTGCCAGACAGGTCTCGAGCAGTACTTC.

V is TRBV12-3 or TRBV12-4 and J is TRBJ2-1; D is unclear. Trimming pared 7 bases from V and 5 bases from J, leaving 3 bases between. The CDR3 loop spans 10 amino acids. CDR3 DNA sequence: TGTGCCAGCACTGACAATGAGCAGTTCTTC. Amino acid sequence: CASTDNEQFF.

The chain recombines TRBV2 with TRBJ2-1; D gene uncertain. V was shortened by 4 bases and J by 5 bases, with 15 bases between the two germline ends. The length of the CDR3 is 15 residues. The germline V gene has CDR1 SNHLY and CDR2 FYNNEI. Written as DNA, the CDR3 is TGTGCCAGCAGTGTCCCGACGAGGATAAACAATGAGCAGTTCTTC. Protein: CASSVPTRINNEQFF.

V and J are TRBV10-2 and TRBJ1-1, with TRBD1 matching over 7 bases. The CDR3 has 14 residues. The ends lost 3 bases at V and 4 bases at J; junction bases unmatched: 5. Germline CDR1 and CDR2: WSHSY and SAAADI. CDR3 region: CASSDSGGTTEAFF. The CDR3 DNA sequence: TGCGCCAGCAGTGACTCAGGGGGAACCACTGAAGCTTTCTTT.

V is TRBV2 and J is TRBJ2-2; 10 nucleotides line up with TRBD2. With V trimmed by 6 bases and J by 4 bases, 11 bases remained unmatched. Germline CDR1 and CDR2: SNHLY and FYNNEI. This CDR3 spans 17 amino acids. In DNA form, the CDR3 reads TGTGCCAGCAGCCGAAGCGGGAGCGGGGGGGCCACCGGGGAGCTGTTTTTT. It yields the protein CASSRSGSGGATGELFF.

The V and J genes are TRBV28 and TRBJ1-1; D is unresolved. This CDR3 spans 14 amino acids. The V and J ends lost 5 bases and 0 bases respectively, with 10 bases between them. Germline CDR1 MDHEN, CDR2 SYDVKM. CDR3 DNA sequence: TGTGCCAGCAGTCCGGGTCTTGTGAACACTGAAGCTTTCTTT. Encoded protein: CASSPGLVNTEAFF. Based on the CDR3 plus reference TRBV28 and TRBJ1-1, the full variable domain is DVKVTQSSRYLVKRTGEKVFLECVQDMDHENMFWYRQDPGLGLRLIYFSYDVKMKEKGDIPEGYSVSREKKERFSLILESASTNQTSMYLCASSPGLVNTEAFFGQGTRLTVV.

This clone has just one count. CDR3 sequence (DNA): TGTGCCAGCAGTCCCCCGAGACAGGTGAACACTGAAGCTTTCTTT. Its protein product is CASSPPRQVNTEAFF. This chain joins TRBV28 and TRBJ1-1; maybe TRBD1 (6 bases). This CDR3 contains 15 residues. V dropped 5 bases and J dropped 0 bases, with 13 bases sitting between them. Looked up from germline, CDR1 is MDHEN and CDR2 is SYDVKM.

The CDR3 coding sequence is TGCGCCAGCAGCTTGACCGGGACTAGCTCCGCAGATACGCAGTATTTT. Translated, it gives CASSLTGTSSADTQYF. This rearrangement joins TRBV5-1 to TRBJ2-3; 9 nucleotides match TRBD2. J lost 4 bases, V lost 1 base, and 7 bases had no gene match. The length of the CDR3 is 16 residues. Germline V gives CDR1 SGHRS, CDR2 YFSETQ.

V gene TRBV9 combines with J gene TRBJ1-1, with 9 bases lining up with TRBD1. Germline V gene lookup returns CDR1 SGDLS and CDR2 YYNGEE. The V gene end was trimmed by 3 bases and the J gene end by 4 bases; junction bases not matched to a gene: 4. The CDR3 spans 14 residues. The CDR3 nucleotides are TGTGCCAGCAGCGAACAGGGGGCTGTCACTGAAGCTTTCTTT. This gives the protein CASSEQGAVTEAFF.

This clone was detected only once. This rearrangement joins TRBV18 to TRBJ1-4; 7 bases are a match to TRBD1. With 3 bases clipped from V and 8 bases from J, the junction kept 9 bases outside the gene matches. The V gene's germline CDR1 is KGHSH and CDR2 LQKENI. The CDR3 has 15 amino acids. This CDR3 reads CASSPHDRVGEKLFF. CDR3 bases: TGTGCCAGCTCACCGCACGACAGGGTAGGAGAAAAACTGTTTTTT.

The chain combines TRBV5-1 with TRBJ2-7, with D possibly matching TRBD1 (5 bases). CDR1 is SGHRS, CDR2 YFSETQ, per germline. V gave up 4 bases and J gave up 5 bases, with 16 bases separating them. This CDR3 comprises 14 residues. The CDR3 here is CASSAEQVANEQYF. The CDR3 nucleotides are TGCGCCAGCAGCGCTGAACAGGTTGCAAACGAGCAGTACTTC.

The rearrangement joins TRBV19 to TRBJ1-2; 8 bases match TRBD1. V shed 5 bases and J 8 bases; nucleotides not matched to a gene: 19. The CDR3 runs to 17 residues. Germline V gene sequence: CDR1 LNHDA, CDR2 SQIVND (reference sequence). CDR3 bases: TGTGCCAGTAGTGCCTCAAGACAGGGGCCGGCCTCGTCGGGCTACACCTTC. Its protein product is CASSASRQGPASSGYTF.

The V gene is TRBV3-1 (or the pseudogene TRBV3-2), the J gene TRBJ2-1; 11 bases fit TRBD2. The CDR3 is 14 amino acids. J gave up 6 bases and V 4 bases, and 2 bases lay outside the gene matches. From germline, CDR1 is LGHDT and CDR2 YNNKEL (reference sequence). Here the CDR3 DNA reads TGTGCCAGCAGCCCCGGGACTAGCGGCAATGAGCAGTTCTTC. Protein product: CASSPGTSGNEQFF.

The rearrangement uses TRBV19 and TRBJ2-2; D is ambiguous. Trimming removed 3 bases at V and 3 bases at J, with 8 bases between. The CDR3 spans 14 residues. The germline V gene encodes CDR1 LNHDA and CDR2 SQIVND (reference sequence). This CDR3 is CASSIGTDTGELFF. In nucleotides, the CDR3 is TGTGCCAGTAGTATTGGTACGGACACCGGGGAGCTGTTTTTT.

The chain uses TRBV25-1 and TRBJ2-3; possible D gene TRBD1, 6 bases. V gave up 2 bases and J gave up 4 bases, with 16 bases separating them. CDR1 MGHDK and CDR2 SYGVNS come from the germline V gene. The CDR3 has 16 residues. The CDR3 bases are TGTGCCAGCAGTGAAGTAACAGGGCTGTATTCAGATACGCAGTATTTT. It specifies CASSEVTGLYSDTQYF.

V gene TRBV5-1 combines with J gene TRBJ2-7; 12 nucleotides match TRBD2. The junction had 6 bases not matched to a gene; V was cut back by 0 bases and J by 5 bases. The CDR3 has 16 amino acids. Germline V gene data show CDR1 as SGHRS and CDR2 as YFSETQ. The CDR3 nucleotides are TGCGCCAGCAGCTTGGGGACTAGCGGGGTTCGTAACGAGCAGTACTTC. Its protein product is CASSLGTSGVRNEQYF.